This paragraph reports one T cell receptor beta chain. Its antigen is not identified. With 5 bases removed from V and 4 bases from J, the gap between germline ends came to 12 bases. The CDR3 loop spans 14 amino acids. CDR1 is MDHEN, CDR2 SYDVKM, per germline. This sample was included in a study of identical twins. Study outcomes and limitations: Because invariant MAIT and iNKT cells could be present, zero-insertion analyses could be partly confounded. Beta out-of-frame twin sharing showed a weaker excess.

Via MiXCR, TCRdb re-called the 5' RACE reads, giving one row per CDR3 protein. In the table there are just under 650,000 distinct CDR3 sequences, just over 7% of which are singletons. This sample was also put to use in a study of yellow fever vaccine responses in identical twins.

The genes are TRBV28 and TRBJ2-1, with TRBD2 as a possible D gene (5 bases). The material sequenced was PBMCs. The sequence derives from a woman between 18 and 29 years old in good health. This chain's CDR3 is CASSPGETYNEQFF. The CDR3 nucleotides read TGTGCCAGCAGTCCCGGGGAGACTTACAATGAGCAGTTCTTC. The full variable domain, in which reference TRBV28 and TRBJ2-1 provide the parts outside the CDR3, is DVKVTQSSRYLVKRTGEKVFLECVQDMDHENMFWYRQDPGLGLRLIYFSYDVKMKEKGDIPEGYSVSREKKERFSLILESASTNQTSMYLCASSPGETYNEQFFGPGTRLTVL.